The rows below give T cell receptor beta chains drawn from one sample of a study of blood T cells in healthy people across ages. A single record per CDR3 protein comes from TCRdb applying MiXCR to the 5' RACE reads. In the table there are hundreds of thousands of distinct CDR3 sequences, 45% to 50% of which are singletons. The source material was blood. These receptors were collected from a woman aged 60 to 75 in good health. Both conserved end residues are part of each CDR3. A D gene is named only where the DNA matches it firmly. Size is stated for part of the rows, as once, few or many counts, or as a class when the clone is expanded.

>TRBV20-1|TRBD2|TRBJ2-2|once
TGCAGTGCTAGATTAGCGGGAGGGCCAGGCACCGGGGAGCTGTTTTTT
CSARLAGGPGTGELFF
>TRBV23-1|-|TRBJ1-6|-
TGCGCCAGCAGTCAGGCTAACAGGAATCCTGGTTCACCCCTCCACTTT
CASSQANRNPGSPLHF
>TRBV4-2|TRBD1|TRBJ2-1|few
TGTGCCAGCAGCCCAAGTGAGGGACAGGAAATAGAGCAGTTCTTC
CASSPSEGQEIEQFF
>TRBV28|TRBD1|TRBJ1-1|-
TGTGCCAGCAGTAAGACAGGGTCTTTTAACACTGAAGCTTTCTTT
CASSKTGSFNTEAFF
>TRBV20-1|TRBD2|TRBJ2-1|-
TGCAGTGCTAAAGCGGGAGCGGTTGAGCAGTTCTTC
CSAKAGAVEQFF
>TRBV3-1|TRBD2|TRBJ2-7|few
TGTGCCAGCAGCCGGAGGGCCCTGCGGGAGAGTCTCCACGAGCAGTACTTC
CASSRRALRESLHEQYF
>TRBV9|-|TRBJ1-5|-
TGTGCCAGCAGCGTCGGACTGGGTTCCAATCAGCCCCAGCATTTT
CASSVGLGSNQPQHF
>TRBV6-6|TRBD2|TRBJ2-1|-
TGTGCCGGAAAGAAGACTAGCGGAGTCAATGAGCAGTTCTTC
CAGKKTSGVNEQFF
>TRBV4-1|-|TRBJ1-2|-
TGCGCCAGCAGCCAAGTTGAGGGTTATGGCTACACCTTC
CASSQVEGYGYTF
>TRBV6-2/TRBV6-3|-|TRBJ1-1|-
TGTGCCAGCAGGGACCGTGACTGGTACACTGAAGCTTTCTTT
CASRDRDWYTEAFF
>TRBV5-1|TRBD1|TRBJ2-5|-
TGCGCCAGCAGCCCGGACAGGGCCAGAGGGGAGACCCAGTACTTC
CASSPDRARGETQYF
>TRBV20-1|TRBD1|TRBJ2-7|-
TGCAGTGCTAGAACCTCCGGGACAGGGCCCCCCTACGAGCAGTACTTC
CSARTSGTGPPYEQYF
>TRBV2|TRBD2|TRBJ2-5|-
TGTGCCAGCAGAGGGACTAGCGGGAGGATACAGTACTTC
CASRGTSGRIQYF
>TRBV12-3/TRBV12-4|-|TRBJ1-2|-
TGTGCCAGCAGCCAGACATCTGACTATGGCTACACCTTC
CASSQTSDYGYTF
>TRBV7-2|-|TRBJ2-7|-
TGTGCCAGCAGCTTCGCAGCGCGGTTCTACGAGCAGTACTTC
CASSFAARFYEQYF
>TRBV28|TRBD1|TRBJ1-2|once
TGTGCCAGCACCCTCGGACAGGGACCCTATGGCTACACCTTC
CASTLGQGPYGYTF
>TRBV6-5|-|TRBJ2-7|-
TGTGCCAGCAGTACACTGACCCGGGGAGGGCAGTACTTC
CASSTLTRGGQYF
>TRBV21-1|-|TRBJ2-3|many
TGTGCCAGCAGCAAAGAACTTAGCGGGATTGGCACAGATACGCAGTATTTT
CASSKELSGIGTDTQYF
>TRBV20-1|-|TRBJ2-1|once
TGCAGTGCAGGTGGGACACTCCGAGGCAATGAGCAGTTCTTC
CSAGGTLRGNEQFF
>TRBV29-1|-|TRBJ1-2|-
TGCAGCACTGAGTCCAGCCAGGGGCCTTACTATGGCTACACCTTC
CSTESSQGPYYGYTF
>TRBV2|-|TRBJ2-3|few
TGTGCCAGCAGGTTCACAGGGAACACAGATACGCAGTATTTT
CASRFTGNTDTQYF
>TRBV29-1|-|TRBJ1-1|-
TGCAGCGTTAGGGCGGGGGTCACTGAAGCTTTCTTT
CSVRAGVTEAFF
>TRBV4-3|TRBD1|TRBJ1-2|-
TGCGCCAGCAGCCAAACGGGACAGGCTCTCTATGGCTACACCTTC
CASSQTGQALYGYTF
>TRBV12-3/TRBV12-4|-|TRBJ1-2|few
TGTGCCAGCAGTCCTCGGGGGTCGGGCTATGGCTACACCTTC
CASSPRGSGYGYTF
>TRBV6-1|-|TRBJ2-7|once
TGTGCCAGCAGTAAAGACCCCCAGGGCTACTACGAGCAGTACTTC
CASSKDPQGYYEQYF
>TRBV7-2|-|TRBJ2-7|few
TGTGCCAGCAGTCCCTCTTACTCGGGCTACGAGCAGTACTTC
CASSPSYSGYEQYF
>TRBV20-1|-|TRBJ1-5|-
TGCAGTGCTAGAGGTCCCGATAGCAATCAGCCCCAGCATTTT
CSARGPDSNQPQHF
>TRBV14|TRBD1|TRBJ2-1|-
TGTGCCAGCAGCCAATTAACAGGGGTCCCCTACAATGAGCAGTTCTTC
CASSQLTGVPYNEQFF
>TRBV24-1|-|TRBJ2-1|-
TGTGCCACCAGTGATCCCGCTCCCGACCTCGACTCCTACAATGAGCAGTTCTTC
CATSDPAPDLDSYNEQFF
>TRBV20-1|-|TRBJ2-5|once
TGCAGTGCTAGAGGCCTACAGCAACCCCAAGAGACCCAGTACTTC
CSARGLQQPQETQYF
>TRBV20-1|TRBD1|TRBJ1-1|-
TGCAGTGCTCCCAAGCTTCCGGGACAGGGGGCGACAAACACTGAAGCTTTCTTT
CSAPKLPGQGATNTEAFF
>TRBV4-1|TRBD2|TRBJ2-1|-
TGCGCCAGCAGCCTAATACAGCCCTCGGCGGGAGTGTCAAATGAGCAGTTCTTC
CASSLIQPSAGVSNEQFF
>TRBV29-1|-|TRBJ1-2|-
TGCAGCGTCCGACTTGTCTCGTATGGCTACACCTTC
CSVRLVSYGYTF
>TRBV7-3|-|TRBJ1-4|-
TGTGCCAACAGCTTATTCAGGGCTGGGACCAATGAAAAACTGTTTTTT
CANSLFRAGTNEKLFF
>TRBV2|TRBD2|TRBJ2-5|-
TGTGCCAGCAGTGAAAGCACCGGGAGGGAGACCCAGTACTTC
CASSESTGRETQYF
>TRBV6-6|TRBD1|TRBJ2-7|-
TGTGCCAGCAGTTACTCGATCACGCAGGGGGCTCGGCAGTACTTC
CASSYSITQGARQYF
>TRBV20-1|TRBD2|TRBJ2-3|-
TGCAGTGCTAACCCATCCAGCGGGGCCACAGATACGCAGTATTTT
CSANPSSGATDTQYF
>TRBV29-1|-|TRBJ2-2|-
TGCAGCGTTGAAGGGTTCGGCACCGGGGAGCTGTTTTTT
CSVEGFGTGELFF
>TRBV7-8|-|TRBJ2-2|-
TGTGCCAGCAACTCCTTGTGGGGGCCGAACACCGGGGAGCTGTTTTTT
CASNSLWGPNTGELFF
>TRBV29-1|-|TRBJ2-1|few
TGCAGCGTTGAAGAGGGCGCTAATGAGCAGTTCTTC
CSVEEGANEQFF
>TRBV6-5|TRBD1|TRBJ1-2|-
TGTGCCAGCAGTTACGGACAGGGGAGCAGCTATGGCTACACCTTC
CASSYGQGSSYGYTF
>TRBV7-9|-|TRBJ2-7|few
TGTGCCAGCAGCGGACCCACAGGGTACGGCTACGAGCAGTACTTC
CASSGPTGYGYEQYF
>TRBV18|TRBD1|TRBJ2-1|-
TGTGCCAGCTCACCCCCTATCAGGGACAGGTACAATGAGCAGTTCTTC
CASSPPIRDRYNEQFF
>TRBV5-4|TRBD2|TRBJ2-3|-
TGTGCCAGCAGTCATCGACTAGCGGGCACAACAGATACGCAGTATTTT
CASSHRLAGTTDTQYF
>TRBV6-2/TRBV6-3|-|TRBJ1-6|-
TGTGCCAGCAGTGACGGACAAGATTCACCCCTCCACTTT
CASSDGQDSPLHF
>TRBV6-2/TRBV6-3|TRBD2|TRBJ2-1|-
TGTGCCAGCAAGGAGCGGGAAGGTGAGCAGTTCTTC
CASKEREGEQFF
>TRBV29-1|TRBD1|TRBJ2-7|few
TGCAGCGTTGATCTCTATTGTTGCGGAAAACAGGGGGCATTCTACGAGCAGTACTTC
CSVDLYCCGKQGAFYEQYF
>TRBV28|-|TRBJ2-4|few
TGTGCCAGCAGTTTAATTTCCGGGACGAACATTCAGTACTTC
CASSLISGTNIQYF
>TRBV4-3|-|TRBJ2-7|few
TGCGCCAGCAGCCAAGTCCTAGCAGGCGGGCGAGGTGAGCAGTACTTC
CASSQVLAGGRGEQYF